This TCR beta chain was retrieved from a study of cytomegalovirus exposure and HLA in healthy donors. Across the study: The 120 or so validation repertoires and the approximately 700 first-cohort repertoires shared a platform, a later analysis reported. Findings of the study overall: Subsequent analysis revealed that first-cohort TCR clusters tended to co-occur in the 90 to 150 validation repertoires. With high specificity and sensitivity, the classifier reportedly diagnosed cytomegalovirus status.

CDR3 size: 16 residues. V lost 3 bases to trimming and J lost 4 bases, with 15 bases between them. CDR1 and CDR2 (germline): LNHDA, SQIVND (reference sequence). Remarks on this clone: The antigen remains undetermined.

Separate from the roughly 670-subject first cohort, the 120-subject validation cohort was the one that the donors belonged to. Clones were sequenced by immunoSEQ multiplex PCR, and TCRdb holds only the in-frame ones, with some missing. The table has some 98,000 clones, roughly 87% seen once. The material sequenced was PBMCs. The J gene is TRBJ2-2, the V gene TRBV19, with D maybe TRBD1 (6 bases). The source is a woman in her 30s in good health and CMV-seronegative. The CDR3 here is CASSIPDAGVTGELFF. The CDR3 DNA sequence: TGTGCCAGTAGTATCCCAGACGCAGGGGTCACCGGGGAGCTGTTTTTT.